Sequencing of this TCR beta chain was carried out in a study of response to subunit inactivated influenza vaccine. Study conclusions and caveats: Each seasonal influenza vaccination recruits few new T cells, the authors suggested.

Germline CDR1 MGHDK, CDR2 SYGVNS. This CDR3 spans 13 amino acids. Deletions cut 1 base from V and 8 bases from J, with 11 bases between. MiXCR was run by TCRdb on the RT-PCR reads, yielding one entry per CDR3 protein. The sample shows roughly 780,000 distinct CDR3 sequences, around 18% of them seen only once. Of note for this clonotype: Its antigen is currently unknown.

The source material was PBMCs from blood, sampled about 5 days after vaccination. The clonotype was recovered from a man between 45 and 60 years old who received an inactivated influenza vaccine. The chain links TRBV25-1 to TRBJ1-2; D is ambiguous. CDR3: CASSESGPGGYTF. The DNA of the CDR3 is TGTGCCAGCAGTGAATCGGGCCCGGGGGGCTACACCTTC.